The rows below give T cell receptor beta chains drawn from one sample of a study of blood T cell repertoires in COVID-19. Sequencing was performed with immunoSEQ multiplex PCR; in TCRdb, only in-frame clones are kept and a portion is missing. The sample has 65,000 or so clones; approximately 88% are singletons. The sample consisted of peripheral blood. The origin of the receptors is a man aged 25 to 40 with COVID-19, enrolled during active disease. Each CDR3 is given with its conserved first and last residue. D genes are given only for firm matches. A row's size may be missing; if present it is once, few, many or a size class.

clone_size: -
j_call: TRBJ2-2
v_call: TRBV3-1/TRBV3-2
d_call: -
cdr3_aa: CASSPRSSRTGELFF

clone_size: -
j_call: TRBJ1-5
v_call: TRBV7-2
d_call: -
cdr3_aa: CASSLTGPQPQHF

clone_size: -
j_call: TRBJ2-1
v_call: TRBV19
d_call: -
cdr3_aa: CASSISELGGYNEQFF

clone_size: -
j_call: TRBJ1-4
v_call: TRBV2
d_call: -
cdr3_aa: CASSPEGMLSGEKLFF

clone_size: -
j_call: TRBJ2-7
v_call: TRBV15
d_call: -
cdr3_aa: CATSRDRSTTYEQYF

clone_size: -
j_call: TRBJ1-1
v_call: TRBV6-5
d_call: TRBD1
cdr3_aa: CASSLGTGGAQAFF

clone_size: -
j_call: TRBJ2-3
v_call: TRBV28
d_call: TRBD2
cdr3_aa: CASSLNPAGVVDTQYF

clone_size: -
j_call: TRBJ2-1
v_call: TRBV24-1
d_call: TRBD1
cdr3_aa: CATSDLGQGGAGEQFF

clone_size: -
j_call: TRBJ1-1
v_call: TRBV19
d_call: -
cdr3_aa: CASKYRLVSNGDTEAFF

clone_size: few
j_call: TRBJ1-4
v_call: TRBV5-3
d_call: -
cdr3_aa: CARSLFGNEKLFF

clone_size: once
j_call: TRBJ2-7
v_call: TRBV3-1/TRBV3-2
d_call: -
cdr3_aa: CASSHEAKVPHF

clone_size: -
j_call: TRBJ2-5
v_call: TRBV28
d_call: -
cdr3_aa: CASSRGGWGTQYF

clone_size: -
j_call: TRBJ2-1
v_call: TRBV7-8
d_call: -
cdr3_aa: CASTQEGSYNEQFF

clone_size: -
j_call: TRBJ2-7
v_call: TRBV18
d_call: TRBD2
cdr3_aa: CASSPTGLAGGYEQYF

clone_size: once
j_call: TRBJ1-6
v_call: TRBV7-2
d_call: -
cdr3_aa: CASSLDQGGFSPLHF

clone_size: once
j_call: TRBJ2-7
v_call: TRBV6-5
d_call: TRBD1
cdr3_aa: CASSLTGNEQYF

clone_size: -
j_call: TRBJ2-7
v_call: TRBV6-5
d_call: -
cdr3_aa: CASSAFKRYEQYF

clone_size: -
j_call: TRBJ1-1
v_call: TRBV7-2
d_call: TRBD1
cdr3_aa: CASSFQGAEAFF